These T cell receptor beta chains were read from a single sample in a study of blood T cell repertoires in COVID-19. Only in-frame clones appear in the TCRdb table, and some are missing; sequencing was by immunoSEQ multiplex PCR. This table holds fewer than 250,000 clones, about 86% found once. Sequenced: PBMCs or T cells enriched from blood (not recorded which). Receptors were obtained from a middle-aged woman with acute COVID-19. Each CDR3 is given with its conserved first and last residue. The order of the fields is D gene, clone size, V gene, J gene, CDR3 protein, CDR3 DNA. The D gene is left open where the match is weak. The listing skips clone size in some rows; elsewhere it reads once, few, many or a size class.

NA	NA	TRBV9	TRBJ2-2	CASSVEASVGGELFF	TGTGCCAGCAGCGTAGAAGCCAGCGTTGGCGGGGAGCTGTTTTTT
TRBD1	once	TRBV15	TRBJ1-1	CATSRDPRQGKAEAFF	TGTGCCACCAGCAGGGATCCCCGACAGGGGAAGGCTGAAGCTTTCTTT
NA	NA	TRBV7-8	TRBJ2-1	CASTPTNPSSYNEQFF	TGTGCCTCCACCCCGACTAACCCCAGCTCCTACAATGAGCAGTTCTTC
NA	NA	TRBV5-1	TRBJ1-2	CASSLGGFRETLNYGYTF	TGCGCCAGCAGCTTGGGTGGTTTTAGGGAGACATTGAACTATGGCTACACCTTC
NA	few	TRBV5-4	TRBJ2-7	CASSLGGVPYEQYF	TGTGCCAGCAGCTTGGGGGGGGTTCCCTACGAGCAGTACTTC
NA	NA	TRBV5-1	TRBJ2-2	CASSLAHRSATGELFF	TGCGCCAGCAGCTTGGCCCACCGGAGCGCCACCGGGGAGCTGTTTTTT
TRBD2	NA	TRBV7-9	TRBJ2-7	CASSLGGLAGVWEQYF	TGTGCCAGCAGCTTAGGGGGACTAGCGGGAGTCTGGGAGCAGTACTTC
NA	NA	TRBV9	TRBJ1-2	CASSVASQVSVGYTF	TGTGCCAGCAGCGTAGCCAGCCAGGTTTCGGTCGGCTACACCTTC
NA	NA	TRBV20-1	TRBJ1-2	CSAISQGGYTF	TGCAGTGCGATCAGTCAGGGGGGCTACACCTTC
TRBD1	NA	TRBV7-9	TRBJ2-6	CASSLDRSPSGANVLTF	TGTGCCAGCAGTCTGGACAGGTCCCCCTCTGGGGCCAACGTCCTGACTTTC
TRBD2	NA	TRBV7-3	TRBJ2-1	CASSPAGTSGNEQFF	TGTGCCAGCAGCCCCGCCGGGACTAGCGGCAATGAGCAGTTCTTC
NA	NA	TRBV28	TRBJ2-5	CASSSETGVPRETQYF	TGTGCCAGCAGTTCGGAGACAGGCGTACCAAGGGAGACCCAGTACTTC
TRBD2	NA	TRBV7-9	TRBJ2-2	CASSTRTGLAGGPGTGELFF	TGTGCCAGCAGCACTAGGACTGGGCTAGCGGGAGGGCCGGGCACCGGGGAGCTGTTTTTT
NA	NA	TRBV2	TRBJ2-7	CASSEDSLRREQYF	TGTGCCAGCAGTGAAGATAGCCTACGGCGGGAGCAGTACTTC
TRBD1	NA	TRBV5-1	TRBJ1-2	CASSPGGVDYGYTF	TGCGCCAGCAGCCCAGGGGGCGTGGACTATGGCTACACCTTC
TRBD1	once	TRBV5-8	TRBJ2-3	CASSSGTGSTDTQYF	TGTGCCAGCAGCTCGGGGACAGGTAGCACAGATACGCAGTATTTT
NA	NA	TRBV9	TRBJ2-7	CASSVTGSQTYEQYF	TGTGCCAGCAGCGTAACCGGGAGCCAAACCTACGAGCAGTACTTC
TRBD1	NA	TRBV2	TRBJ1-4	CASGGQAFNEKLFF	TGTGCCAGCGGGGGACAGGCTTTTAATGAAAAACTGTTTTTT
NA	NA	TRBV20-1	TRBJ2-1	CSARVANEQFF	TGCAGTGCTAGAGTAGCAAATGAGCAGTTCTTC
NA	NA	TRBV7-3	TRBJ1-1	CASSLMGGHENTEAFF	TGTGCCAGCAGCTTAATGGGCGGACACGAGAACACTGAAGCTTTCTTT
TRBD2	NA	TRBV7-9	TRBJ2-5	CASSFEGGPETQYF	TGTGCCAGCAGCTTCGAGGGAGGGCCCGAGACCCAGTACTTC
NA	NA	TRBV18	TRBJ2-7	CASSPGGSNSEQYF	TGTGCCAGCTCACCAGGAGGGAGTAACAGCGAGCAGTACTTC
NA	NA	TRBV10-1	TRBJ2-5	CASSENGETETQYF	TGCGCCAGCAGTGAAAACGGGGAAACCGAGACCCAGTACTTC
NA	once	TRBV7-6	TRBJ2-3	CASSLMSEGVPDTQYF	TGTGCCAGCAGCTTAATGTCTGAGGGAGTCCCAGATACGCAGTATTTT
TRBD2	NA	TRBV6-6	TRBJ2-1	CASSLLGLGENEQFF	TGTGCCAGCAGCCTCCTGGGACTAGGGGAAAATGAGCAGTTCTTC
TRBD1	NA	TRBV28	TRBJ1-2	CAADIRDRDEGGYTF	TGTGCCGCCGACATACGGGACAGGGATGAGGGGGGCTACACCTTC